What follows describes a single T cell receptor (beta chain). The entry originates in a study of blood T cell repertoires in COVID-19. V shed 5 bases and J shed 7 bases, with 12 bases lying between them. Germline V gene lookup returns CDR1 LGHDT and CDR2 YNNKEL (reference sequence). This CDR3 is 13 amino acids long. Some clones are missing from TCRdb's copy, which holds only in-frame ones; the method was immunoSEQ multiplex PCR. The table includes 450,000 to 500,000 clones, approximately 85% detected once. This receptor was taken from a human donor in a cohort sampled during active COVID-19. Sequenced: peripheral blood. The rearrangement links TRBV3-1 (or the pseudogene TRBV3-2) to TRBJ1-5, with D uncertain. As DNA, the CDR3 is TGTGCCAGCAGCTCCAAGCGCTTGCAGCCCCAGCATTTT. It translates to CASSSKRLQPQHF.